Below, 15 T cell receptor beta chains from the same sample are listed, as sequenced in a study of blood T cell repertoires in COVID-19. The data were produced by immunoSEQ multiplex PCR, yet TCRdb's version contains in-frame clones alone and is incomplete. The data show some 160,000 clones, just under 90% seen once. Specimen: peripheral blood. These receptors originate from a woman between 65 and 79 years old with COVID-19, enrolled during active disease.

The rearrangement joins TRBV6-6 to TRBJ2-2; TRBD1 matches at 10 bases. The CDR3 totals 15 residues. The germline CDR1 and CDR2 sequences are MNHNY and SVGAGI (reference sequence). Trimming cost V 6 bases and J 4 bases; bases outside gene matches: 5. The CDR3 region has the DNA TGTGCCAGCAGCCCACGGACAGGGGGCACCGGGGAGCTGTTTTTT. Its protein product is CASSPRTGGTGELFF.

This sequence joins TRBV28 and TRBJ1-5, with TRBD1 matching 7 bases. In germline, CDR1 is MDHEN, CDR2 SYDVKM. CDR3 length: 15 residues. After removal of 2 bases from V and 2 bases from J, the junction contained 3 bases not matched to a gene. The CDR3 DNA reads as TGTGCCAGCAGTTTAAGCGGACAGGGCAATCAGCCCCAGCATTTT. Translated: CASSLSGQGNQPQHF.

The gene calls are TRBV9 and TRBJ2-4; 15 bases agree with TRBD2. The CDR3 covers 16 residues. Germline CDR1 reads SGDLS; CDR2 reads YYNGEE. The junction had 3 bases not matched to a gene; V was cut back by 0 bases and J by 8 bases. CDR3: CASSVGTSGGVDIQYF. CDR3 DNA: TGTGCCAGCAGCGTAGGGACTAGCGGGGGGGTAGACATTCAGTACTTC.

CDR3 sequence reads: CASSFSGNEKLFF. CDR3 sequence (DNA): TGTGCCAGCAGCTTCTCGGGGAATGAAAAACTGTTTTTT. This chain links TRBV7-8 with TRBJ1-4, with D unresolved. Per germline, CDR1 SGHVS and CDR2 FQNEAQ. Trimming took off 3 bases at V and 5 bases at J, with 7 bases between the two ends. The CDR3 runs 13 residues.

This sequence joins TRBV6-2 or TRBV6-3 and TRBJ2-7, with 7 bases identical to TRBD2. The J call may not be correct, given that the DNA end is closer to TRBJ2-5. Looked up from germline, CDR1 is MNHEY and CDR2 is SVGEGT. The CDR3 runs to 13 residues. This CDR3 is CASSSGLRETQYF. CDR3 DNA: TGTGCCAGCAGCTCGGGACTAAGGGAGACCCAGTACTTC.

The genes are TRBV6-5 and TRBJ2-7, with D possibly matching TRBD2 (6 bases). CDR1 is MNHEY, CDR2 SVGAGI, per germline. This CDR3 spans 13 amino acids. Trimming removed 10 bases at V and 2 bases at J, with 15 bases between. CDR3 amino acids: CATEREATYEQYF. The DNA for the CDR3 is TGTGCCACCGAAAGGGAGGCTACCTACGAGCAGTACTTC.

The chain has TRBV7-6 and TRBJ2-7, with a weak D call TRBD2 (6 bases). This CDR3 has 16 residues. The germline CDR1 and CDR2 sequences are SGHVS and FNYEAQ. Trimming removed 5 bases at V and 0 bases at J, with 17 bases between. The CDR3 DNA reads TGTGCCAGCAGCCCCGGGGGTGACGGTAGCTCCTACGAGCAGTACTTC. Translated: CASSPGGDGSSYEQYF. The whole variable domain, remainder taken from reference TRBV7-6 and TRBJ2-7, is GAGVSQSPRYKVTKRGQDVALRCDPISGHVSLYWYRQALGQGPEFLTYFNYEAQQDKSGLPNDRFSAERPEGSISTLTIQRTEQRDSAMYRCASSPGGDGSSYEQYFGPGTRLTVT.

The chain links TRBV7-3 to TRBJ2-1; the match to TRBD2 covers 10 bases. The V segment lost 5 bases and the J segment 9 bases; nucleotides outside the gene matches: 13. CDR1 SGHTA and CDR2 FQGTGA come from the germline V gene. The CDR3 has 16 residues. CDR3 sequence: CASSPRASGGLGEQFF. CDR3 nucleotides: TGTGCCAGCAGCCCAAGGGCTAGCGGGGGATTAGGTGAGCAGTTCTTC.

V gene TRBV5-1 combines with J gene TRBJ2-6, with D hard to call. The ends were cut back, 0 bases at V and 0 bases at J, with 4 bases in the middle. Germline V gene lookup returns CDR1 SGHRS and CDR2 YFSETQ. This CDR3 is 15 amino acids long. In nucleotides, the CDR3 is TGCGCCAGCAGCTTGGACTCCTCTGGGGCCAACGTCCTGACTTTC. This codes for CASSLDSSGANVLTF. The full variable domain, in which reference TRBV5-1 and TRBJ2-6 provide the parts outside the CDR3, is KAGVTQTPRYLIKTRGQQVTLSCSPISGHRSVSWYQQTPGQGLQFLFEYFSETQRNKGNFPGRFSGRQFSNSRSEMNVSTLELGDSALYLCASSLDSSGANVLTFGAGSRLTVL.

The chain joins TRBV5-1 to TRBJ2-4; 8 nucleotides match TRBD2. The CDR3 is 16 amino acids. V was pared by 0 bases and J by 5 bases, with 7 bases of the junction left unmatched. The germline CDR1 and CDR2 sequences are SGHRS and YFSETQ. In DNA form, the CDR3 reads TGCGCCAGCAGCTTGGCAACCAGCGGGGGCCAAAACATTCAGTACTTC. Its translation is CASSLATSGGQNIQYF. Based on the CDR3 plus reference TRBV5-1 and TRBJ2-4, the full variable domain is KAGVTQTPRYLIKTRGQQVTLSCSPISGHRSVSWYQQTPGQGLQFLFEYFSETQRNKGNFPGRFSGRQFSNSRSEMNVSTLELGDSALYLCASSLATSGGQNIQYFGAGTRLSVL.

This rearrangement joins TRBV19 to TRBJ2-7, with a tentative D call TRBD1 (5 bases). The V end was cut by 9 bases, the J end by 6 bases, with 15 bases between. Germline-derived CDR1 and CDR2 are LNHDA and SQIVND (reference sequence). This CDR3 comprises 12 residues. The CDR3 nucleotides read TGTGCCAGCGTAGGGGATTCGCCCGAGCAGTACTTC. Amino acids: CASVGDSPEQYF.

The chain employs TRBV7-9 and TRBJ1-2, with D maybe TRBD1 (6 bases). Trimming removed 5 bases at V and 3 bases at J, with 19 bases between. CDR1 and CDR2 (germline): SEHNR, FQNEAQ (reference sequence). The CDR3 is made up of 16 amino acids. The CDR3 coding sequence is TGTGCCAGCAGCCGTGGACTGCTGGCAGGGGACTATGGCTACACCTTC. Translation: CASSRGLLAGDYGYTF.

The chain uses TRBV5-4 and TRBJ2-7, with no clear D. The CDR3 extends over 11 amino acids. Trimming removed 0 bases at V and 5 bases at J, with 3 bases between. The germline V gene encodes CDR1 SGHNT and CDR2 YYREEE (reference sequence). Here the CDR3 DNA reads TGTGCCAGCAGCTTGGGGCACGAGCAGTACTTC. Its protein product is CASSLGHEQYF.

The chain couples TRBV12-3 or TRBV12-4 to TRBJ1-4, with unresolved D. V lost 7 bases and J 5 bases, leaving 8 bases between the germline ends. CDR3 length: 12 residues. This CDR3 reads CASKSRNEKLFF. In DNA, the CDR3 is TGTGCCAGCAAAAGTAGAAATGAAAAACTGTTTTTT.

The chain has TRBV7-3 and TRBJ2-2, with 14 bases that match TRBD2. This CDR3 is 17 amino acids long. Germline V gene sequence: CDR1 SGHTA, CDR2 FQGTGA. Unmatched junction bases numbered 11, after V lost 5 bases and J lost 9 bases. CDR3 nucleotides: TGTGCCAGCAGCCCAACCGGGACTAGCGGGGGCTTCCGGGAGCTGTTTTTT. Residues: CASSPTGTSGGFRELFF.